The clone carrying this T cell receptor (beta chain) was recorded many times. Its target is not known. Noted time point: newly diagnosed GD, antithyroid drugs for less than 3 months. The authors made the TCR library using RNA they extracted from PBMCs. CDR3 regions were amplified by Arm-PCR using iRepertoire HTBI primers to build TCR beta libraries. TCRdb processed the multiplex PCR reads anew with MiXCR; each CDR3 protein has one entry. The top ten hold about two fifths of the sample, which has approximately 300,000 distinct CDR3 sequences, about 18% seen once. Germline CDR1 SNHLY, CDR2 FYNNEI. The CDR3 has 11 residues. V dropped 9 bases and J dropped 8 bases, with 13 bases sitting between them. This sample stems from a study of regulatory T cells in long-lasting Graves disease. At the level of the study: The antithyroid drugs taken by newly diagnosed Graves' patients had been used for under 3 months. Study-wide points: Persistent Graves' patients showed a TCR diversity that was lower than that of newly diagnosed ones. Persistent disease samples used TRBV28, TRBJ1-2 and TRBJ2-5 preferentially.

This sample comprised peripheral blood mononuclear cells (PBMCs), obtained at new diagnosis, from a patient treated with antithyroid drugs. The TCR sequence derives from a female donor with Graves disease. This rearrangement joins TRBV2 to TRBJ1-1, with a tentative D call TRBD1 (5 bases). This CDR3 reads CASPGFREAFF. The CDR3 nucleotides are TGTGCCAGTCCAGGGTTTCGGGAAGCTTTCTTT.